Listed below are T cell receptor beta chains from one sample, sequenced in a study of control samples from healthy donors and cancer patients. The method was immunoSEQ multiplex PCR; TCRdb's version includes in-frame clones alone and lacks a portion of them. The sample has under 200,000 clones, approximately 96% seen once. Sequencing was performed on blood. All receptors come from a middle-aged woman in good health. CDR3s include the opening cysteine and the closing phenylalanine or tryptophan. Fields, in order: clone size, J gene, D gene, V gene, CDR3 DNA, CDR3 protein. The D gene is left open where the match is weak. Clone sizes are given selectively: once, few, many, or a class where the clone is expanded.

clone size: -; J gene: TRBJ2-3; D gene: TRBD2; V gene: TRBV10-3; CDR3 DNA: TGTGCCATCAGTGAGACCCTAGCGGGAGGTACAGATACGCAGTATTTT; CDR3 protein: CAISETLAGGTDTQYF
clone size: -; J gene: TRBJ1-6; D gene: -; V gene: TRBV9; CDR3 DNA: TGTGCCAGCAGCGTAGACAGGGAAAGCTCCTATAATTCACCCCTCCACTTT; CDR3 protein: CASSVDRESSYNSPLHF
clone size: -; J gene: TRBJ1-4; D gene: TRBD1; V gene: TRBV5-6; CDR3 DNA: TGTGCCAGCAGCTCCGGGACAGTTAATGAAAAACTGTTTTTT; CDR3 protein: CASSSGTVNEKLFF
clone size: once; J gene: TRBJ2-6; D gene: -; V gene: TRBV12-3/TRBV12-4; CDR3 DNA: TGTGCCAGCATCATCTATGGGGCCAACGTCCTGACTTTC; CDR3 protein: CASIIYGANVLTF
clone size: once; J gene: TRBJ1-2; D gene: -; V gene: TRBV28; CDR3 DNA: TGTGCCAGCAGTCCACGCTCCTATGGCTACACCTTC; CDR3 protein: CASSPRSYGYTF
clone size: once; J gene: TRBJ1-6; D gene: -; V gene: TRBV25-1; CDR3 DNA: TGTGCCAGCAGTGCGCTAAATTCACCCCTCCACTTT; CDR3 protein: CASSALNSPLHF
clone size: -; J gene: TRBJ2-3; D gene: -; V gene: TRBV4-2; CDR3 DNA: TGTGCCAGCAGCAATAGCGGCACAGATACGCAGTATTTT; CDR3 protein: CASSNSGTDTQYF
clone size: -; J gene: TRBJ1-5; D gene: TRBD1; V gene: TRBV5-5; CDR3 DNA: TGTGCCAGCAGCTTGGCGACAGGGGGCGCGCAGCCCCAGCATTTT; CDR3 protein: CASSLATGGAQPQHF
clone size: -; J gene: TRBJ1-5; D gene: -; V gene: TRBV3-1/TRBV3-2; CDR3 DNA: TGTGCCAGCAGCCAAGGACTGTCGGATCAGCCCCAGCATTTT; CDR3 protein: CASSQGLSDQPQHF
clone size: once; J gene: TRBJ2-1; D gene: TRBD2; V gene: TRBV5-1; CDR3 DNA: TGCGCCAGCAGCTCGCTCCGCGGGAGTTTTAATGGGCAGTTCTTC; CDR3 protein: CASSSLRGSFNGQFF
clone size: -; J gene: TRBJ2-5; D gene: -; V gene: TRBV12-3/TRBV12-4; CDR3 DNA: TGTGCCAGCAGTAGGGGCAACCAAGAGACCCAGTACTTC; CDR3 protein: CASSRGNQETQYF
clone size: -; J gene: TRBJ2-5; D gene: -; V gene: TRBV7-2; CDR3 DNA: TGTGCCAGCAGCTTAGTGGCTGAAGAGAGCCAGTACTTC; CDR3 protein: CASSLVAEESQYF
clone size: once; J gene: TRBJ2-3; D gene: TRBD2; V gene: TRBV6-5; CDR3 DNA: TGTGCCAGCAGTTGGACTAGCGCAGAAACCCCAGATACGCAGTATTTT; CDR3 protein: CASSWTSAETPDTQYF
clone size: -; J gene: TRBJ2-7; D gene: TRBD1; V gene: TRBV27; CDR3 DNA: TGTGCCAGCAGTTTCCAAGACAGGGGAGGCTACGAGCAGTACTTC; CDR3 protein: CASSFQDRGGYEQYF
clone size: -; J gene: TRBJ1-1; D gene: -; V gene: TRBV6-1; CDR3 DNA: TGTGCCAGCAGTGGCGCCTTCCCGGGACAACTTTTAGGCACTGAAGCTTTCTTT; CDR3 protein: CASSGAFPGQLLGTEAFF
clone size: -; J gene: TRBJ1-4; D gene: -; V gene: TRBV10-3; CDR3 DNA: TGTGCCATCAGGCCGGGTCGGTCAGGAGAAAAACTGTTTTTT; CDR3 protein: CAIRPGRSGEKLFF
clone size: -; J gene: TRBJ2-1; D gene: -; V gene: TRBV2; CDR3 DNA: TGTGCCAGCAGTTCCACGGGTTGGGGGGCAGGATACAATGAGCAGTTCTTC; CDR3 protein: CASSSTGWGAGYNEQFF
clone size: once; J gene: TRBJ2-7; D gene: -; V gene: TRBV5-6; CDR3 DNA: TGTGCCAGCAGCCCCCCGCAAGGGCCCACTTACGAGCAGTACTTC; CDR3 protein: CASSPPQGPTYEQYF
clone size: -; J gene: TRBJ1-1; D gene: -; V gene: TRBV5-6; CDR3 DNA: TGTGCCAGCAGCTTGTGGGGATCCACTGAAGCTTTCTTT; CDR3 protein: CASSLWGSTEAFF
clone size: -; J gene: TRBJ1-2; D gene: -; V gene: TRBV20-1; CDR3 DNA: TGCAGTGCTAGGGCGGGCTATGGCTACACCTTC; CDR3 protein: CSARAGYGYTF
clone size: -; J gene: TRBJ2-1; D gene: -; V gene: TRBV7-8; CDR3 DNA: TGTGCCAGCAGCTTAGCGGGGAGAAATGAGCAGTTCTTC; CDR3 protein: CASSLAGRNEQFF
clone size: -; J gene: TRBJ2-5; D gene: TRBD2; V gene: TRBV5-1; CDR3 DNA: TGCGCCAGCAGTCCTAGCCAGCGGGAGAAGACCCAGTACTTC; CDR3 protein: CASSPSQREKTQYF
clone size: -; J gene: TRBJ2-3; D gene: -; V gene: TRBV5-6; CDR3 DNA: TGTGCCAGCAGCTTGAGTGGGCCTGATACGCAGTATTTT; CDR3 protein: CASSLSGPDTQYF
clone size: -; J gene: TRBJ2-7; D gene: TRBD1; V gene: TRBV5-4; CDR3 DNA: TGTGCCAGCAGCTCCGGACAGGGTCCGGTCGAGCAGTACTTC; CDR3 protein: CASSSGQGPVEQYF
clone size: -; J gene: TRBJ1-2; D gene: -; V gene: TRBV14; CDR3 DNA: TGTGCCAGCAGCCACTGGGACGGAGAAAACTATGGCTACACCTTC; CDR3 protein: CASSHWDGENYGYTF
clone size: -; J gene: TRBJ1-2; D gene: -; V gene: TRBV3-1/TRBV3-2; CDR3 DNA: TGTGCCAGCAGCCAACTCTTCGGGAAGAACTATGGCTACACCTTC; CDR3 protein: CASSQLFGKNYGYTF
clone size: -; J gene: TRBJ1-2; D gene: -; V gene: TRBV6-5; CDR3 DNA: TGTGCCAGCAGTTACTCACCCAGGGCTGGCTACACCTTC; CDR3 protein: CASSYSPRAGYTF
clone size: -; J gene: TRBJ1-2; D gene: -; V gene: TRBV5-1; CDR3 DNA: TGCGCCAGCAGCTTGGGCCAATTGGTGGACTATGGCTACACCTTC; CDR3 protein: CASSLGQLVDYGYTF
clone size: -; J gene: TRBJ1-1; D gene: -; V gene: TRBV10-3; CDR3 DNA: TGTGCCATCAACGATGGTTATAACACTGAAGCTTTCTTT; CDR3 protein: CAINDGYNTEAFF
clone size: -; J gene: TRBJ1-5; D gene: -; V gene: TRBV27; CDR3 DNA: TGTGCCAGCAGTTTCGGGCAGCATCAGCCCCAGCATTTT; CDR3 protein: CASSFGQHQPQHF
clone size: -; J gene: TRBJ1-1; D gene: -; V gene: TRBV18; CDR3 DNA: TGTGCCAGCTCTCAAGGACAGAACACTGAAGCTTTCTTT; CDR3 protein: CASSQGQNTEAFF
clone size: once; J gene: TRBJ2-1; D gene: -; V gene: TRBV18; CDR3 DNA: TGTGCCAGCTCACCACAAAGGACAGTTGGAGCATACAATGAGCAGTTCTTC; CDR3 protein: CASSPQRTVGAYNEQFF
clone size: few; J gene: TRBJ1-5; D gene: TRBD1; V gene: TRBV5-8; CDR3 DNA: TGTGCCAGCAGCCAATTCAGGGACAGGCCCCAGCATTTT; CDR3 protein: CASSQFRDRPQHF
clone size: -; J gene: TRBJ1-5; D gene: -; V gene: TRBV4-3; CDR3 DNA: TGCGCCAGCAGCCGAGGGGAAGGGGCCCAGCATTTT; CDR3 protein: CASSRGEGAQHF
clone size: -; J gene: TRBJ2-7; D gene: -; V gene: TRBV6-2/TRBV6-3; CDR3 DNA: TGTGCCAGCAGTTACTCTTCTGGCGGACCAGCCTACGAGCAGTACTTC; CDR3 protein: CASSYSSGGPAYEQYF
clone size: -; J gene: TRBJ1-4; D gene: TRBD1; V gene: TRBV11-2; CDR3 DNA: TGTGCCAGCAGCTTAGTTCTCGGGGGTCCAGGGGGTCGGGAAAAACTGTTTTTT; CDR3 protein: CASSLVLGGPGGREKLFF
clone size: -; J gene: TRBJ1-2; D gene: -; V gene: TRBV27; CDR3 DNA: TGTGCCAGCAGTCCGCAGGGAGGAGACTATGGCTACACCTTC; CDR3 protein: CASSPQGGDYGYTF
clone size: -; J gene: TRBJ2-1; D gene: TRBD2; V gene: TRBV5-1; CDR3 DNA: TGCGCCAGCAGCTTAGTGCCAATATCTAGCGGGGGGCCCAAGGATGAGCAGTTCTTC; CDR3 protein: CASSLVPISSGGPKDEQFF
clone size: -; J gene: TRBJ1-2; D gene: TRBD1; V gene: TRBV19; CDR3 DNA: TGTGCCAGTAGTGGGGACAGCTATGGCTACACCTTC; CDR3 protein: CASSGDSYGYTF
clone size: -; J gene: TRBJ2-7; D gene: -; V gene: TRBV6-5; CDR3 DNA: TGTGCCAGCAGTTTAGGACAGTCCTACGAGCAGTACTTC; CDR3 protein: CASSLGQSYEQYF